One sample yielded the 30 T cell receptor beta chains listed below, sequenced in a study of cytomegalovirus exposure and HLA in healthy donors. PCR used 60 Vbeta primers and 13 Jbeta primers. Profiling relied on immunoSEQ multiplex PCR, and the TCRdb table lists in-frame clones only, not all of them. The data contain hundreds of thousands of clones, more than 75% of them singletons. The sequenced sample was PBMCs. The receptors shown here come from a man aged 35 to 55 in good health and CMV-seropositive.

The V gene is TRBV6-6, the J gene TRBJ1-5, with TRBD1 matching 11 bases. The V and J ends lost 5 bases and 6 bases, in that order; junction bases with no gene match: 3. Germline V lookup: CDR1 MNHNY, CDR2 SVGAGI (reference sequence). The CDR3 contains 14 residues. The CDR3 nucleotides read TGTGCCAGCAGTGGGACAGGGGGAAGTCAGCCCCAGCATTTT. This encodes CASSGTGGSQPQHF.

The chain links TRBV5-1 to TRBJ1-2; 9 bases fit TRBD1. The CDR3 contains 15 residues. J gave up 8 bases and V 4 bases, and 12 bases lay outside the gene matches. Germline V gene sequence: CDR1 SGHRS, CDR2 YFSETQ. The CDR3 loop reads CASSPPQDRGGGYTF. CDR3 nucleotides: TGCGCCAGCAGCCCGCCTCAAGACAGGGGGGGAGGCTACACCTTC.

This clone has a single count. CDR3 bases: TGCGCCAGCAGCCCCGAGGCGAACGACTACGAGCAGTACTTC. Its protein is CASSPEANDYEQYF. The J gene is TRBJ2-7, the V gene TRBV4-1; D is ambiguous. This CDR3 spans 14 amino acids. Per germline, CDR1 MGHRA and CDR2 YSYEKL. V dropped 4 bases and J dropped 3 bases, with 13 bases sitting between them.

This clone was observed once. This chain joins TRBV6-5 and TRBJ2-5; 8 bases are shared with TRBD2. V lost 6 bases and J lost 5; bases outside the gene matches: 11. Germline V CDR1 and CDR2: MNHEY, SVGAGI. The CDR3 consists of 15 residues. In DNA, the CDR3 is TGTGCCAGCAGGAACTCTCCCGGGGGGGGCGAGACCCAGTACTTC. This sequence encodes CASRNSPGGGETQYF.

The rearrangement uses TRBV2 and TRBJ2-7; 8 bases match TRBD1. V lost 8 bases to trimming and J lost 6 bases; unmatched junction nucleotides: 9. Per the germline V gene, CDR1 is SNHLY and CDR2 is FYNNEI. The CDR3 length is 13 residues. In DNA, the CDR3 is TGTGCCAGCCAACAGGGGGAAATAGGCGAGCAGTACGTC. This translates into CASQQGEIGEQYV.

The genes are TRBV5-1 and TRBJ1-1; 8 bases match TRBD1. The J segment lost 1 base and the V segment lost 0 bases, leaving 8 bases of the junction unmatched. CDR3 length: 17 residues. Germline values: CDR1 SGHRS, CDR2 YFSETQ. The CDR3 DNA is TGCGCCAGCAGCTTGGAGCCTTGGGGGACAGGGAACACTGAAGCTTTCTTT. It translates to CASSLEPWGTGNTEAFF.

The CDR3 spells CASSRGTGGWYEQYF. For the CDR3, the DNA is TGCGCCAGCAGCCGGGGGACAGGGGGCTGGTACGAGCAGTACTTC. This chain joins TRBV4-1 and TRBJ2-7; 12 positions agree with TRBD1. The V and J ends lost 4 bases and 4 bases, in that order; junction bases with no gene match: 5. The CDR3 loop spans 15 amino acids. Germline CDR1 MGHRA, CDR2 YSYEKL.

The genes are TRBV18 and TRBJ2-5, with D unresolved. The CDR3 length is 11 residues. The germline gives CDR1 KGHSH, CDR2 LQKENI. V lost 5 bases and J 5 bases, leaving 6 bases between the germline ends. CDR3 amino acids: CASSESETQYF. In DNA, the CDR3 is TGTGCCAGCTCAGAGAGTGAGACCCAGTACTTC.

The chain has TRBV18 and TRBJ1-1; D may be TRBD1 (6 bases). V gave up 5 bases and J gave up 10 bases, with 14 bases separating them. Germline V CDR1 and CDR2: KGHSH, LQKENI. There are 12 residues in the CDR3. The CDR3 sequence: CASSTRGRAAFF. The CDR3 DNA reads TGTGCCAGCTCAACCAGGGGACGCGCAGCTTTCTTT.

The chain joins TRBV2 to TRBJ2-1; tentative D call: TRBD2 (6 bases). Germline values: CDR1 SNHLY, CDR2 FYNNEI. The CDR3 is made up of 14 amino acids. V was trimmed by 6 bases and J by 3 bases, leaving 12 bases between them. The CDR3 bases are TGTGCCAGCAGAGGCCGCGGGAACTACAATGAGCAGTTCTTC. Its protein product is CASRGRGNYNEQFF.

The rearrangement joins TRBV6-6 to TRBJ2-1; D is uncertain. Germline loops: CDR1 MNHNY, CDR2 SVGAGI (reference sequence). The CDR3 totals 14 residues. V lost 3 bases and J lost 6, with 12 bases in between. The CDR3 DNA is TGTGCCAGCAGTTATTACTCTCCGGTCAATGAGCAGTTCTTC. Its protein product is CASSYYSPVNEQFF.

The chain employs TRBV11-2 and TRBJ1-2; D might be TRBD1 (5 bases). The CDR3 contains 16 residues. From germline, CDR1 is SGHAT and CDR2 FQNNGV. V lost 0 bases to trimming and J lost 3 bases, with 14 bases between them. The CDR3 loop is CASSLDLGLGDYGYTF. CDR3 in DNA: TGTGCCAGCAGCTTAGATTTAGGGCTAGGGGACTATGGCTACACCTTC. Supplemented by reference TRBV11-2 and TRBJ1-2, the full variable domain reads EAGVAQSPRYKIIEKRQSVAFWCNPISGHATLYWYQQILGQGPKLLIQFQNNGVVDDSQLPKDRFSAERLKGVDSTLKIQPAKLEDSAVYLCASSLDLGLGDYGYTFGSGTRLTVV.

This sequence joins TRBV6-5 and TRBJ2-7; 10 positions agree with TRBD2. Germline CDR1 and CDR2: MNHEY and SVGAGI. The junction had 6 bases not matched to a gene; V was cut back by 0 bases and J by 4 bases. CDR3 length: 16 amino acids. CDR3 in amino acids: CASSYSIASGSYEQYF. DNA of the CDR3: TGTGCCAGCAGTTACTCCATCGCTAGCGGGAGTTACGAGCAGTACTTC.

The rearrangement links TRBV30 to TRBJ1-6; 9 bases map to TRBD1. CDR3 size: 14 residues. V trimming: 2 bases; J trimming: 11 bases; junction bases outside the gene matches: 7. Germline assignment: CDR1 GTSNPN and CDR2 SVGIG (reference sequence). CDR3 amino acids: CAWSLGQGETPLHF. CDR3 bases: TGTGCCTGGAGTTTGGGACAGGGCGAGACACCCCTCCACTTT.

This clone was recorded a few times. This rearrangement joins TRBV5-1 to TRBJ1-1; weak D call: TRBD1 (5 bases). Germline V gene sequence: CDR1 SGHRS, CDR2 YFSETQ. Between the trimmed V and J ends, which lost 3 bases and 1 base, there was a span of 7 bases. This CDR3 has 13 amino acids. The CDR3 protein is CASSSRENTEAFF. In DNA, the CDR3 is TGCGCCAGCAGCTCCAGGGAGAACACTGAAGCTTTCTTT.

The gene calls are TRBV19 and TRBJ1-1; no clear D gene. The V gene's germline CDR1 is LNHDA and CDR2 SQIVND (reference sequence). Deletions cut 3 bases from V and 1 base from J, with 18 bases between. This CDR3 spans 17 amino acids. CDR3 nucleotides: TGTGCCAGTAGTATGGGAGCCCCTGAGGCAACGAACACTGAAGCTTTCTTT. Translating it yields CASSMGAPEATNTEAFF.

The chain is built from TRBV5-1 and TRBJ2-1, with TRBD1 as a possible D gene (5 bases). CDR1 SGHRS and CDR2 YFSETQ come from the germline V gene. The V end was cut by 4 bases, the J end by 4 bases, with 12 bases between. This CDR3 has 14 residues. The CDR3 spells CASSPRTIYNEQFF. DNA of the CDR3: TGCGCCAGCAGCCCTCGGACAATATACAATGAGCAGTTCTTC.

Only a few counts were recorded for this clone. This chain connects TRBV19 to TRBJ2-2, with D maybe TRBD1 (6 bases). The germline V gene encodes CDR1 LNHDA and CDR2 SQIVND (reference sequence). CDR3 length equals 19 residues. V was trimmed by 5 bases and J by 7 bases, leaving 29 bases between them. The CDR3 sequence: CASSQGLGSDTAIIGELFF. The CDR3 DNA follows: TGTGCCAGTAGTCAGGGGTTGGGTTCGGACACAGCGATCATCGGGGAGCTGTTTTTT. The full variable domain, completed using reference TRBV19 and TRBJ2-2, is DGGITQSPKYLFRKEGQNVTLSCEQNLNHDAMYWYRQDPGQGLRLIYYSQIVNDFQKGDIAEGYSVSREKKESFPLTVTSAQKNPTAFYLCASSQGLGSDTAIIGELFFGEGSRLTVL.

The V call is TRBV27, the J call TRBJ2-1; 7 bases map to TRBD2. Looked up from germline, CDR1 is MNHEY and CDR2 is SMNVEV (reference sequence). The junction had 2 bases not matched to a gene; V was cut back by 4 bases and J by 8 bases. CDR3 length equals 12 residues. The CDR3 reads CASSSREDEQFF. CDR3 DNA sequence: TGTGCCAGCAGTTCCCGGGAGGATGAGCAGTTCTTC.

CDR3 coding DNA: TGTGCCAGCAGTTTACAGGGGACGGGTGAGCAGTTCTTC. It specifies CASSLQGTGEQFF. The chain has TRBV27 and TRBJ2-1; a possible D gene is TRBD1 (6 bases). The germline gives CDR1 MNHEY, CDR2 SMNVEV (reference sequence). The CDR3 runs to 13 residues. With 2 bases removed from V and 9 bases from J, the gap between germline ends came to 11 bases.

This chain's CDR3 is CASSLNDAGGYTF. The CDR3 DNA is TGTGCCAGCAGCTTAAACGATGCAGGTGGCTACACCTTC. V usage is TRBV7-3 and J usage is TRBJ1-2; D unresolved. Germline lookup yields CDR1 SGHTA and CDR2 FQGTGA. CDR3 length: 13 amino acids. Trimming removed 1 base from V and 7 bases from J, with 10 bases in between.

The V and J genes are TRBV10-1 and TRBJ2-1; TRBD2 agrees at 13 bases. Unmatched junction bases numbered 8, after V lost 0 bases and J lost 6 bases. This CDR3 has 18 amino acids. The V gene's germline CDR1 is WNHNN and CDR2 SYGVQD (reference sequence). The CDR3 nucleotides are TGCGCCAGCAGTGAGTCGAAACTAGCGGGAGGGCCTGGCAATGAGCAGTTCTTC. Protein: CASSESKLAGGPGNEQFF.

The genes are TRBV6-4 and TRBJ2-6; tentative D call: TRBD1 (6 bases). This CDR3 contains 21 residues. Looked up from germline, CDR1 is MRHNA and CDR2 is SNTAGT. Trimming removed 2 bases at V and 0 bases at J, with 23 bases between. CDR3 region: CASSDDRAGTNFFSGANVLTF. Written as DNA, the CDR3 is TGTGCCAGCAGTGACGACCGGGCCGGGACAAATTTTTTCTCTGGGGCCAACGTCCTGACTTTC.

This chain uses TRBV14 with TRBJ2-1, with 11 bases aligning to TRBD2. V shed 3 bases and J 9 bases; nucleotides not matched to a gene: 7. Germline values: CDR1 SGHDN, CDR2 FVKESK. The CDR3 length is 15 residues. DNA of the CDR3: TGTGCCAGCAGCCAGTGGGTAGCGGGAGGGGGTGAGCAGTTCTTC. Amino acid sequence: CASSQWVAGGGEQFF.

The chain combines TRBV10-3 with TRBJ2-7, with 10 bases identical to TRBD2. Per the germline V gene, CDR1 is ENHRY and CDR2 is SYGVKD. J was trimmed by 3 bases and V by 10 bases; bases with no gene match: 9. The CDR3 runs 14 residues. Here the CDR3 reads CATSWGLASYEQYF. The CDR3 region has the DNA TGTGCCACCTCGTGGGGACTAGCGAGCTACGAGCAGTACTTC.

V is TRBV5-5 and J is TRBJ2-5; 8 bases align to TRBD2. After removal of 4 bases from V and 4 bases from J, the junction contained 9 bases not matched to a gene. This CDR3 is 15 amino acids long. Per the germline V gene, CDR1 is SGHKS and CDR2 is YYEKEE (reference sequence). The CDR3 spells CASSPWAGGGETQYF. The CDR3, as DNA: TGTGCCAGCAGCCCGTGGGCGGGAGGTGGAGAGACCCAGTACTTC.

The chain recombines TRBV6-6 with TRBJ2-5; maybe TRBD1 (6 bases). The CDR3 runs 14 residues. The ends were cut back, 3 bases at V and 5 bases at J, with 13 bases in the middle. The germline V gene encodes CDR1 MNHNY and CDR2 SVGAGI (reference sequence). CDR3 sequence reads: CASSYQGGGETQYF. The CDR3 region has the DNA TGTGCCAGCAGTTATCAAGGGGGTGGGGAGACCCAGTACTTC.

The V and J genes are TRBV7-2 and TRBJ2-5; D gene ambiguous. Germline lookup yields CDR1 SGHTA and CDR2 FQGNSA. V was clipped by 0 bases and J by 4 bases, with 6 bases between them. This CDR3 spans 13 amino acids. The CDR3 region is CASSLASGETQYF. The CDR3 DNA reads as TGTGCCAGCAGCTTAGCCAGTGGAGAGACCCAGTACTTC.

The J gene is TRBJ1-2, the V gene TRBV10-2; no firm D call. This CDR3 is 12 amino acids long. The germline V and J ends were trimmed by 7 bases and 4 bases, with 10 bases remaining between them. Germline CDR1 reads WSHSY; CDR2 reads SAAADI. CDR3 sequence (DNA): TGCGCCAGCACCCCAGGCCCCTATGGCTACACCTTC. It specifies CASTPGPYGYTF.

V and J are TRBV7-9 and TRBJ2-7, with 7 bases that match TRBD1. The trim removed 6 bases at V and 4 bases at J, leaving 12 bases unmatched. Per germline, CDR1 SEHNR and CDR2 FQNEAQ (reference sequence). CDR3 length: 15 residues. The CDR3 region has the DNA TGTGCCAGCAGACAAGCGGACAGGAACCCTTACGAGCAGTACTTC. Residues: CASRQADRNPYEQYF.